This T cell receptor (beta chain) stems from a study of blood T cell repertoires in COVID-19. Authors' methods: Amplifying reference gene primers gave estimates of nucleated cell counts. Sequencing used immunoSEQ multiplex PCR; TCRdb keeps in-frame clones, though not all of them. V, J and clone size reflect that table, while D and trimming were determined from the DNA. The repertoire consists of 150,000 to 200,000 clones, with roughly 86% occurring once and the leading ten covering approximately 2.9%. The CDR3 extends over 14 amino acids. CDR1 is SNHLY and CDR2 is FYNNEI in the germline V gene. V gave up 3 bases and J gave up 10 bases, with 15 bases separating them.

The V gene is TRBV2, the J gene TRBJ1-4, with D perhaps TRBD1 (5 bases). Sequencing used peripheral blood. The clonotype was recovered from a woman aged 25 to 39 with active or convalescent COVID-19. CDR3 coding DNA: TGTGCCAGCAGTGAGAGGGAGGTCGGGGGAAAACTGTTTTTT. The encoded protein is CASSEREVGGKLFF.